These 6 T cell receptor beta chains originate from one sample sequenced in a study of blood T cell repertoires in COVID-19. Here immunoSEQ multiplex PCR was the method, and the copy in TCRdb shows in-frame clones only, minus some. The sample lists 90,000 to 100,000 clones, roughly four fifths occurring once. Specimen: peripheral blood. The receptor source for this set is a man aged 60 to 75 with acute or convalescent COVID-19.

This chain uses TRBV30 with TRBJ1-5; the match to TRBD1 covers 7 bases. The junction had 2 bases not matched to a gene; V was cut back by 0 bases and J by 6 bases. CDR3 length equals 13 residues. Germline lookup yields CDR1 GTSNPN and CDR2 SVGIG (reference sequence). The CDR3 sequence: CAWSVDRAQPQHF. In DNA form, the CDR3 reads TGTGCCTGGAGTGTAGACAGGGCTCAGCCCCAGCATTTT.

The chain combines TRBV7-6 with TRBJ2-7; 10 bases fit TRBD2. V was pared by 0 bases and J by 3 bases, with 5 bases of the junction left unmatched. The CDR3 has 16 amino acids. Germline-derived CDR1 and CDR2 are SGHVS and FNYEAQ. CDR3 sequence (DNA): TGTGCCAGCAGCTTAGCGGTTACTAGCGGGGTCTACGAGCAGTACTTC. Translating it yields CASSLAVTSGVYEQYF.

V usage is TRBV2 and J usage is TRBJ1-1; D is possibly TRBD1 (5 bases). The CDR3 runs 17 residues. Per the germline V gene, CDR1 is SNHLY and CDR2 is FYNNEI. The V and J ends lost 2 bases and 3 bases respectively, with 19 bases between them. CDR3 amino acids: CASSEFPTGGADTEAFF. The CDR3 DNA reads as TGTGCCAGCAGTGAATTCCCGACGGGGGGTGCGGACACTGAAGCTTTCTTT.

In its sample, this clone was seen once. The J gene is TRBJ1-1, the V gene TRBV28, with D uncertain. Germline CDR1 and CDR2: MDHEN and SYDVKM. The CDR3 is 14 residues long. The V and J ends lost 0 bases and 0 bases respectively, with 5 bases between them. CDR3 nucleotides: TGTGCCAGCAGTTTATGGGACTTGAACACTGAAGCTTTCTTT. Translation: CASSLWDLNTEAFF.

The J gene is TRBJ2-1, the V gene TRBV11-2, with TRBD2 matching over 8 bases. Trimming removed 2 bases from V and 7 bases from J; junction bases left unmatched: 13. The CDR3 is made up of 17 amino acids. Per the germline V gene, CDR1 is SGHAT and CDR2 is FQNNGV. In DNA, the CDR3 is TGTGCCAGCAGCTTAAATTCTCGGGGACTAGGTCCTAATGAGCAGTTCTTC. Translation gives CASSLNSRGLGPNEQFF.

The gene calls are TRBV5-1 and TRBJ2-1; tentatively, D is TRBD1 (6 bases). V lost 0 bases and J 2 bases, leaving 9 bases between the germline ends. Germline V gene lookup returns CDR1 SGHRS and CDR2 YFSETQ. This CDR3 is 15 amino acids long. The CDR3: CASSLEGQPYNEQFF. CDR3 in DNA: TGCGCCAGCAGCTTGGAAGGACAGCCCTACAATGAGCAGTTCTTC.